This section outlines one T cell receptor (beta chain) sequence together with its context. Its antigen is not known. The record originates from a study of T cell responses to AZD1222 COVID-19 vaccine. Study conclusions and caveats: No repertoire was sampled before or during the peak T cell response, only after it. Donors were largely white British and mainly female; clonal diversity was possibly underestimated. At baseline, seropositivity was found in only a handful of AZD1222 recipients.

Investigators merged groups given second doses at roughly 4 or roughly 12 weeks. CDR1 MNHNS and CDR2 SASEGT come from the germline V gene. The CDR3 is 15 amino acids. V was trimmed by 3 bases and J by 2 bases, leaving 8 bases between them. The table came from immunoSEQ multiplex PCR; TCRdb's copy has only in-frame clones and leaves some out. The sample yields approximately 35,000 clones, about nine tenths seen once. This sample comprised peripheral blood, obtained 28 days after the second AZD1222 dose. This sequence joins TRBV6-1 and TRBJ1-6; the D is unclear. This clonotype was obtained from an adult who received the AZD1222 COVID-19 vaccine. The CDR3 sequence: CASSDGVPYNSPLHF. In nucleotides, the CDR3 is TGTGCCAGCAGTGACGGGGTACCCTATAATTCACCCCTCCACTTT.